This entry concerns a single T cell receptor beta chain. Antigen specificity is unknown. These data originate in a study of T cells expressing NK-cell markers. Background on the study: Most of the eight sequenced donors tested HCMV-seropositive; one tested seronegative. Whole-study findings and limits: Clarity on HCMV specificity was lacking for the expanded NKG2C+ T cell clones.

TCRdb re-analyzed the 5' RACE reads; it lists each CDR3 protein once, without DNA. The sample data list 300,000 to 500,000 distinct CDR3 sequences. The clonotype originates from a woman aged 45-65 years in good health. What was sequenced was blood T cells: a sorted CD56 or NKG2C T cell subset, CD4+ or CD8+ T cells, or bulk PBMC T cells (not recorded which).

CDR3 sequence: CASSREGGSQNIQYF. This chain connects TRBV4-2 to TRBJ2-4; without DNA, the TCRdb call of TRBD1 cannot be checked. CDR1 and CDR2 from the germline V gene are LGHNA and YNFKEQ. The CDR3 consists of 15 residues.